These 3 T cell receptor beta chains were all obtained from the same sample, sequenced in a study of pediatric ulcerative colitis. One to two pinch biopsies were taken from the rectum during colonoscopy. Here immunoSEQ multiplex PCR was the method, and the copy in TCRdb shows in-frame clones only, minus some. Of fewer than 20,000 clones in the sample, 74% are singletons; the top ten hold around 6.6%. Sequenced input: gut tissue. Receptors were obtained from a boy between 10 and 17 years old with moderate ulcerative colitis.

This clone came up a few times. This chain connects TRBV5-1 to TRBJ1-2; 10 nucleotides match TRBD1. The junction had 12 bases not matched to a gene; V was cut back by 4 bases and J by 0 bases. The CDR3 has 18 amino acids. The germline CDR1 and CDR2 sequences are SGHRS and YFSETQ. The chain's CDR3 is CASSRQGARVSSNYGYTF. The CDR3 nucleotides read TGCGCCAGCAGCCGACAGGGGGCCAGGGTTTCGTCTAACTATGGCTACACCTTC.

The V and J genes are TRBV5-6 and TRBJ2-3; D is perhaps TRBD1 or TRBD2 (6 bases each). The CDR3 sequence is 17 residues long. V lost 4 bases to trimming and J lost 2 bases, with 20 bases between them. The germline V gene has CDR1 SGHDT and CDR2 YYEEEE. The CDR3 bases are TGTGCCAGCAGCCGTTTCGGGGGTAAGGGGGACACAGATACGCAGTATTTT. It codes for CASSRFGGKGDTDTQYF.

CDR3 region: CASSPLGGFDYGYTF. The CDR3 bases are TGTGCCAGCAGCCCCCTTGGGGGATTCGACTATGGCTACACCTTC. The genes are TRBV7-8 and TRBJ1-2, with D possibly being TRBD1 (5 bases). V lost 5 bases and J 3 bases, leaving 16 bases between the germline ends. The germline gives CDR1 SGHVS, CDR2 FQNEAQ. This CDR3 spans 15 amino acids.